This TCR beta chain stems from a study of shared clonotypes between healthy human individuals (dated by TCRdb to about 2020). Regarding the complete study: The cohort comprised a couple of women and three men aged 18 to 49 years. To increase sequencing depth and limit assay-specific biases, TCR repertoire library preparation and sequencing were carried out by different laboratories using diverse techniques. To estimate repertoire size and how much clonotypes are shared between individuals, the study performed deep sequencing of blood TCR repertoires from 4 to 6 healthy adults. For each donor, CD4 naive and CD4 memory were each given three plates, CD8 naive was given two plates, and CD8 memory was given one plate. Each donor's leukapheresis produced roughly between roughly 0.94 and 9.5 billion PBMCs. Study-level results and caveats: Pairwise subsampling led to the expectation that sequencing depth would affect the degree of clonotype sharing among donors. Across a handful of donors, around 5% of naive CD4, 3% to 3.5% of naive CD8, approximately 2.5% of memory CD4, and 0.4% of memory CD8 clonotypes were shared. Clonotypes shared by all four sorted-subset donors showed higher generation probabilities than non-shared clonotypes. Sampling was restricted to blood, and TCR repertoires in tissues likely differ from the TCR repertoires found in blood. The small number of donors limited the genetic and exposure-history diversity represented. Incomplete sequencing was indicated by rarefaction of sorted-subset datasets, despite the large sequencing depth. Estimated clonotype richness was generally larger for naive than for memory subsets.

Using the deep immunoSEQ assay, TCR CDR3 regions were amplified from genomic DNA by multiplex PCR. Extracted genomic DNA from each cell subset was distributed evenly across all wells of several immunoSEQ 96-well plates, and each plate was treated as a replicate. Each replicate PCR for sorted subsets received around 210 ng genomic DNA, equal to roughly 30,000 T cell genomes. Purified libraries were quantified with a Qubit 3.0 fluorometer, sized on a Bioanalyzer 2100, and re-quantified with the KAPA Library Quantification kit. Every immunoSEQ 96-well plate was sequenced on a dedicated single-read 150-cycle Illumina NextSeq 550 flow cell. From the authors' description of their analysis: Because the immunoSEQ output included only junctional sequences and no quality scores, the filtering could not be the same as the filtering used for full-length reads. Sequences were annotated with PyIR, a Python wrapper for IgBLAST v1.9, and V/J genes and CDR3 were assigned using IMGT germline references. Reads were removed for weak V/J assignments (E-value above 1e-6), missing CDR3, stop codons, out-of-frame junctions, or ambiguous translated residues. A V3J clonotype was defined by an identical inferred V gene, J gene, and CDR3 amino acid sequence. Percentage overlap between repertoires was calculated by dividing the number of shared unique clonotypes by the size of the smaller repertoire. Richness of each repertoire was evaluated using RTK rarefaction, the Chao1 estimator, and Recon v2.1 estimates of unobserved clonotypes. For all TCRbeta clonotypes obtained by the gDNA method from four donors, generation probabilities were computed with OLGA. Not all clones reach the TCRdb copy of this immuneACCESS table, which keeps in-frame sequences only. Checked studies attribute under half of the gap to unresolved V genes and leave the rest unexplained. The V and J calls and clone size were taken over from that table, and D and trimming were inferred from the DNA. This sample has 900,000 to 1,200,000 clones in its table, and 75% to 80% of those were observed once. The top ten hold roughly 0.65% of the sample.

The cysteine opens and the phenylalanine closes a CDR3 of 13 amino acids. The CDR3 DNA has 39 bases and is translated from base 1. V loses 7 bases of germline sequence and J loses 5 bases, and the interval between the two ends is 14 bases. The germline V gene encodes CDR1 SGHTA and CDR2 FQGTGA. The donors were healthy, HIV-negative adults with no recently reported acute infections or vaccinations. Every donor was a Caucasian adult residing in Nashville, Tennessee, USA. CD4+ T cells were enriched by magnetic negative selection; naive cells were then positively selected on CD45RA, and the negative fraction formed the memory subset. After blood collection by leukapheresis, PBMCs were isolated using Ficoll-Histopaque density gradient centrifugation and then cryopreserved in the vapor phase of liquid nitrogen. Analytical flow cytometry was used to check the purity and quantity of each magnetically sorted T cell population. Genomic DNA was isolated from every sorted fraction and measured by UV absorbance on a Nanodrop 2000c.

On this clone: Its antigen is still unknown. No much larger clonotype is one base removed from it; base qualities were not supplied.

The rearranged segments are TRBV7-3 and TRBJ1-1; D gene: possibly TRBD1, on 6 matching bases. This TCR derives from a man aged 18 to 35 in good health. Some clones in this sample may be carry-over from other donors' samples. Source material: memory CD4+ T cells from PBMCs. The label giving this sample's cell subset or site can be read as: CD45RA-negative fraction. The CDR3 reads CASTSARGTEAFF. The sequence in DNA is TGTGCCAGCACATCCGCTAGGGGGACTGAAGCTTTCTTT.